The next 24 T cell receptor beta chains were all read from a single sample in a study of molecular identifiers for immune sequencing clone quantification. TCRdb analysed the PCR reads with MiXCR anew, one entry per CDR3 protein. This sample has some 65,000 distinct CDR3 sequences, with about 18% found just once. Sequenced sample: naive CD8+ T cells from blood, with Jurkat cell RNA spiked in. Subset: FACS-sorted CD8+CD4-CCR7+CD45RA+ naive T cells. The receptors stem from a human donor in good health. Some libraries in this study had Jurkat cell RNA spiked in.

This clonotype was observed many times. The V gene is TRBV6-5, the J gene TRBJ2-3; no reliable D call. Germline CDR1 is MNHEY and CDR2 is SVGAGI. The CDR3 covers 16 residues. The V and J ends lost 3 bases and 1 base respectively, with 14 bases between them. CDR3 in DNA: TGTGCCAGCAGTTATGTACTTAGGTCGGGCACAGATACGCAGTATTTT. Its translation: CASSYVLRSGTDTQYF.

This clonotype was seen repeatedly, ten times or more. CDR3 sequence: CASSLVGYRDKHLVAFF. The CDR3, as DNA: TGTGCCAGCAGCTTAGTAGGATACCGGGACAAGCATCTCGTAGCTTTCTTT. The chain employs TRBV7-9 and TRBJ1-1; possibly TRBD1 for D (6 bases). The germline V gene has CDR1 SEHNR and CDR2 FQNEAQ (reference sequence). Between the trimmed V and J ends, which lost 1 base and 10 bases, there was a span of 25 bases. The CDR3 contains 17 residues.

This clonotype has a count of ten or more. V usage is TRBV6-2 or TRBV6-3 and J usage is TRBJ2-7; 8 nucleotides align to TRBD1. V gave up 2 bases and J gave up 6 bases; unmatched junction bases: 12. The CDR3 extends over 16 amino acids. Germline CDR1 and CDR2: MNHEY and SVGEGT. CDR3 nucleotides: TGTGCCAGCAGTTACGGGACCGGACAGGGTAGCGGCGAGCAGTACTTC. Translated: CASSYGTGQGSGEQYF.

This clonotype showed up just once. V is TRBV24-1 and J is TRBJ2-5, with TRBD2 matching 7 bases. The germline V gene has CDR1 KGHDR and CDR2 SFDVKD. V was pared by 0 bases and J by 2 bases, with 17 bases of the junction left unmatched. The CDR3 runs 20 residues. CDR3 nucleotides: TGTGCCACCAGTGATTTGGGAGGGAGGGCTAGCGCAAGTCATCAAGAGACCCAGTACTTC. It yields the protein CATSDLGGRASASHQETQYF.

This clonotype was recorded many times. The J gene is TRBJ2-7, the V gene TRBV6-5, with 7 bases matching TRBD1. V lost 6 bases and J lost 4; bases outside the gene matches: 9. CDR1 is MNHEY, CDR2 SVGAGI, per germline. The CDR3 loop spans 14 amino acids. CDR3 amino acids: CASRSPGGQYEQYF. CDR3 sequence (DNA): TGTGCCAGCAGGTCCCCAGGGGGTCAGTACGAGCAGTACTTC.

The chain links TRBV2 to TRBJ2-3; 9 bases are shared with TRBD2. The CDR3 has 14 residues. CDR1 SNHLY and CDR2 FYNNEI come from the germline V gene. The V gene end was trimmed by 3 bases and the J gene end by 7 bases; junction bases not matched to a gene: 5. The CDR3 DNA reads as TGTGCCAGCAGTGAGGAGACTAGCGGTAATACGCAGTATTTT. Residues: CASSEETSGNTQYF. The entire variable domain, with the rest obtained from reference TRBV2 and TRBJ2-3, is as follows: EPEVTQTPSHQVTQMGQEVILRCVPISNHLYFYWYRQILGQKVEFLVSFYNNEISEKSEIFDDQFSVERPDGSNFTLKIRSTKLEDSAMYFCASSEETSGNTQYFGPGTRLTVL.

This clonotype appeared many times. CDR3 bases: TGTGCCAGCAGGAGACAGGGGTTGTACGGCTACACCTTC. This gives the protein CASRRQGLYGYTF. The chain uses TRBV27 and TRBJ1-2; 8 bases line up with TRBD1. From germline, CDR1 is MNHEY and CDR2 SMNVEV (reference sequence). The CDR3 is made up of 13 amino acids. The V and J ends lost 6 bases and 8 bases, in that order; junction bases with no gene match: 8.

With respect to this clonotype: A much larger clone is a single base away; this may be a read error. The V call is TRBV28, the J call TRBJ1-6; maybe TRBD1 (6 bases). The CDR3 is made up of 15 amino acids. Germline CDR1 reads MDHEN; CDR2 reads SYDVKM. Trimming removed 4 bases from V and 10 bases from J, with 17 bases in between. For the CDR3, the DNA is TGTGCCAGCAGTTCAACGGGACAAAGTGGGTCACCCCTCCACTTT. Translation gives CASSSTGQSGSPLHF.

This clonotype was detected ten times or more. The chain carries TRBV4-1 and TRBJ2-1; 9 bases line up with TRBD2. V was clipped by 5 bases and J by 8 bases; unmatched bases: 13. The CDR3 is made up of 16 amino acids. Germline assignment: CDR1 MGHRA and CDR2 YSYEKL. The CDR3 is CASSGAGGPGFDEQFF. The CDR3 DNA reads TGCGCCAGCAGCGGGGCGGGAGGGCCGGGATTCGATGAGCAGTTCTTC.

The chain combines TRBV29-1 with TRBJ2-7; a weak D match, TRBD2 (5 bases). The CDR3 covers 12 residues. Trimming pared 3 bases from V and 6 bases from J, leaving 12 bases between. CDR1 is SQVTM and CDR2 is ANQGSEA in the germline V gene. CDR3 sequence: CSVEDFLLEQYF. Written as DNA, the CDR3 is TGCAGCGTTGAGGACTTCTTACTCGAGCAGTACTTC.

This clonotype was seen ten or more times. The gene calls are TRBV7-9 and TRBJ2-7; tentative D call: TRBD1 (6 bases). Trimming took 5 bases from V and 2 from J, leaving 13 bases between them. Looked up from germline, CDR1 is SEHNR and CDR2 is FQNEAQ (reference sequence). CDR3 length: 14 amino acids. The CDR3 region has the DNA TGTGCCAGCAGCGAATGGGACACAGCCTACGAGCAGTACTTC. Its protein is CASSEWDTAYEQYF.

Ten or more counts support this clonotype. CDR3 nucleotide sequence: TGTGCCAGCAGTTTATCAGGGACTAGTCTGAACACCGGGGAGCTGTTTTTT. Its protein product is CASSLSGTSLNTGELFF. The chain has TRBV28 and TRBJ2-2; TRBD2 matches 8 bases. V lost 1 base and J lost 1; bases outside the gene matches: 5. CDR3 length: 17 amino acids. CDR1 and CDR2 from the germline V gene are MDHEN and SYDVKM.

This clonotype has a single count. The CDR3 sequence: CASSLLAGLSGELFF. The CDR3 DNA reads TGTGCCAGCAGCTTACTAGCGGGACTATCGGGGGAGCTGTTTTTT. J is TRBJ2-2 and V is TRBV11-2; 9 bases map to TRBD2. V dropped 2 bases and J dropped 8; count of bases not matched to a gene: 6. Germline-derived CDR1 and CDR2 are SGHAT and FQNNGV. The CDR3 is made up of 15 amino acids. Based on the CDR3 plus reference TRBV11-2 and TRBJ2-2, the full variable domain is EAGVAQSPRYKIIEKRQSVAFWCNPISGHATLYWYQQILGQGPKLLIQFQNNGVVDDSQLPKDRFSAERLKGVDSTLKIQPAKLEDSAVYLCASSLLAGLSGELFFGEGSRLTVL.

This clonotype was counted at least ten times. At one end the junction does not follow the germline gene, possibly because of a read error. This rearrangement joins TRBV7-8 to TRBJ2-1, with 8 bases matching TRBD2. The germline V gene has CDR1 SGHVS and CDR2 FQNEAQ. This CDR3 has 16 amino acids. The CDR3 bases are TGTGCCAGCAGTTTCCCCGGGGGGGCCGAGTACAATGAGCGGTTCTTC. Translation: CASSFPGGAEYNERFF.

At least ten counts were recorded for this clonotype. The chain carries TRBV20-1 and TRBJ2-1; 13 bases match TRBD2. The V gene end was trimmed by 1 base and the J gene end by 1 base; junction bases not matched to a gene: 16. The CDR3 consists of 21 residues. Germline CDR1 is DFQATT and CDR2 is SNEGSKA (reference sequence). CDR3 protein: CSARGVVLAGGVGVSYNEQFF. CDR3 nucleotides: TGCAGTGCTAGAGGGGTCGTACTAGCGGGGGGGGTCGGGGTATCCTACAATGAGCAGTTCTTC.

Of note for this clonotype: At one boundary the junction diverges from the germline segment, which might be a read error. J is TRBJ2-5 and V is TRBV6-5; D not resolved. CDR3 length: 17 residues. In germline, CDR1 is MNHEY, CDR2 SVGAGI. The CDR3 protein is CASSPTAPYYEQETRYF. The CDR3, as DNA: TGCGCCAGCAGCCCCACAGCCCCGTACTACGAACAAGAGACCCGGTACTTC.

There are a few counts of this clonotype. This may come from a read error, since a much larger clone is one base off. The chain combines TRBV27 with TRBJ2-5, with TRBD2 matching over 7 bases. Germline V gene sequence: CDR1 MNHEY, CDR2 SMNVEV (reference sequence). V was clipped by 3 bases and J by 9 bases; unmatched bases: 13. This CDR3 has 15 residues. Here the CDR3 reads CASSFIAGVSEAQYF. CDR3 nucleotide sequence: TGTGCCAGCAGTTTCATCGCGGGAGTATCTGAGGCCCAGTACTTC.

To note about this clonotype: With a much larger clone just one base away, this may be a read error. The chain has TRBV7-7 and TRBJ2-5; the D is unclear. Germline CDR1 reads SSHAT; CDR2 reads FNYEAQ (reference sequence). The CDR3 has 13 amino acids. CDR3 protein: CAGSYSYQETQYF. In nucleotides, the CDR3 is TGTGCTGGCTCTTACTCGTACCAAGAGACCCAGTACTTC.

This clonotype was seen repeatedly, ten times or more. The rearrangement links TRBV12-3 or TRBV12-4 to TRBJ2-6; either TRBD1 or TRBD2 may fit D (6 bases each). Trimming removed 6 bases from V and 1 base from J, with 16 bases in between. CDR3 length equals 17 residues. The CDR3 loop is CASRPTGGRSGANVLTF. CDR3 in DNA: TGTGCCAGCAGACCAACCGGGGGCCGATCTGGGGCCAACGTCCTGACTTTC.

This clonotype has at least ten counts. This rearrangement joins TRBV7-2 to TRBJ2-7; 8 bases map to TRBD2. The CDR3 consists of 16 residues. V shed 5 bases, J shed 3 bases, and the junction held 12 bases outside the gene matches. Germline V gene data show CDR1 as SGHTA and CDR2 as FQGNSA. This CDR3 is CASSSPSREGIYEQYF. CDR3 sequence (DNA): TGTGCCAGCAGCAGCCCCTCCCGGGAGGGTATCTACGAGCAGTACTTC.

The chain combines TRBV4-1 with TRBJ2-1; the match to TRBD2 covers 7 bases. Trimming at V came to 0 bases and at J to 4 bases, leaving 6 bases not matched to a gene. The CDR3 length is 16 residues. Germline CDR1 reads MGHRA; CDR2 reads YSYEKL. Here the CDR3 reads CASSQDWTSGYNEQFF. CDR3 sequence (DNA): TGCGCCAGCAGCCAAGATTGGACTAGTGGTTACAATGAGCAGTTCTTC.

This clonotype was picked up many times. J is TRBJ1-1 and V is TRBV13, with a tentative D call TRBD1 (5 bases). This CDR3 is 12 amino acids long. Germline lookup yields CDR1 PRHDT and CDR2 FYEKMQ (reference sequence). V dropped 6 bases and J dropped 5 bases, with 10 bases sitting between them. Here the CDR3 DNA reads TGTGCCAGCAGTACCGACAGAACTGAAGCTTTCTTT. Translation gives CASSTDRTEAFF.

This rearrangement joins TRBV27 to TRBJ1-1; weak D call: TRBD1 (6 bases). The V end lost 1 base, the J end lost 4 bases, and 13 bases lay between the germline ends. The CDR3 is 15 residues long. Germline CDR1 reads MNHEY; CDR2 reads SMNVEV (reference sequence). CDR3 in DNA: TGTGCCAGCAGTTTATGGGGGACATCTGCCACTGAAGCTTTCTTT. Protein sequence: CASSLWGTSATEAFF.

The V gene is TRBV18, the J gene TRBJ2-1; D not resolved. Per germline, CDR1 KGHSH and CDR2 LQKENI. Trimming left V 0 bases short and J 6 bases short, with 9 bases between. The CDR3 totals 14 residues. The DNA of the CDR3 is TGTGCCAGCTCACCACCGACTGATCTCAATGAGCAGTTCTTC. It codes for CASSPPTDLNEQFF.